These 29 T cell receptor beta chains originate from one sample sequenced in a study of PD-1 blockade in classical Hodgkin lymphoma. The sample's time point: newly diagnosed, previously untreated cHL patient sample. CD4+ T cells were purified from thawed PBMCs by magnetic negative selection. Profiled with immunoSEQ multiplex PCR; TCRdb holds only in-frame clones, not every one. The table lists approximately 21,000 clones, roughly 90% of them singletons. Sequenced: CD4+ T cells from blood. These receptors came from a human donor with classical Hodgkin lymphoma.

This chain connects TRBV6-5 to TRBJ2-1; D might be TRBD2 (6 bases). The CDR3 covers 14 residues. CDR1 and CDR2 from the germline V gene are MNHEY and SVGAGI. The V end was cut by 2 bases, the J end by 7 bases, with 12 bases between. CDR3 nucleotides: TGTGCCAGCAGTTACGACATAGCGGAAAATGAGCAGTTCTTC. Encoded protein: CASSYDIAENEQFF.

This rearrangement joins TRBV5-1 to TRBJ1-2; 7 bases map to TRBD1. Losses at the gene ends were 3 bases for V and 8 bases for J; bases not matched to a gene: 10. In germline, CDR1 is SGHRS, CDR2 YFSETQ. CDR3 length: 14 amino acids. CDR3 in DNA: TGCGCCAGCAGCTATGGACAGGCCCTGGAGGGCTACACCTTC. The encoded protein is CASSYGQALEGYTF.

The CDR3 spells CASSSWGELSGNTIYF. The CDR3 coding sequence is TGTGCCAGCAGCTCATGGGGGGAACTATCTGGAAACACCATATATTTT. J is TRBJ1-3 and V is TRBV7-9; D may be TRBD1 (5 bases). Germline V CDR1 and CDR2: SEHNR, FQNEAQ (reference sequence). This CDR3 has 16 residues. The germline V and J ends were trimmed by 4 bases and 1 base, with 14 bases remaining between them.

The DNA of the CDR3 is TGTGCCAGCAGCTGGGATCCGGGACGGAGGAACACCGGGGAGCTGTTTTTT. Residues: CASSWDPGRRNTGELFF. This rearrangement joins TRBV7-6 to TRBJ2-2; TRBD1 or TRBD2 may be the D gene (5 bases each). The germline V gene encodes CDR1 SGHVS and CDR2 FNYEAQ. The CDR3 covers 17 residues. Trimming took 4 bases from V and 1 from J, leaving 16 bases between them. Full variable domain (missing parts from reference TRBV7-6 and TRBJ2-2): GAGVSQSPRYKVTKRGQDVALRCDPISGHVSLYWYRQALGQGPEFLTYFNYEAQQDKSGLPNDRFSAERPEGSISTLTIQRTEQRDSAMYRCASSWDPGRRNTGELFFGEGSRLTVL.

This chain links TRBV6-5 with TRBJ1-2; no firm D call. V was pared by 4 bases and J by 7 bases, with 10 bases between. In germline, CDR1 is MNHEY, CDR2 SVGAGI. This CDR3 contains 12 residues. The chain's CDR3 is CASSFGGGGYTF. The CDR3 nucleotides read TGTGCCAGCAGTTTCGGTGGAGGTGGCTACACCTTC.

This chain links TRBV5-1 with TRBJ1-2; TRBD1 matches at 7 bases. CDR3 length: 15 residues. Looked up from germline, CDR1 is SGHRS and CDR2 is YFSETQ. Trimming removed 0 bases from V and 2 bases from J; junction bases left unmatched: 4. Written as DNA, the CDR3 is TGCGCCAGCAGCTTGGTGGGGACAGCGAACTATGGCTACACCTTC. This codes for CASSLVGTANYGYTF. Full variable domain (outside the CDR3, taken from reference TRBV5-1 and TRBJ1-2): KAGVTQTPRYLIKTRGQQVTLSCSPISGHRSVSWYQQTPGQGLQFLFEYFSETQRNKGNFPGRFSGRQFSNSRSEMNVSTLELGDSALYLCASSLVGTANYGYTFGSGTRLTVV.

The CDR3 nucleotides read TGTGCCAGCAGCTTAGGAACGGGAGGATCCTACGAGCAGTACTTC. It specifies CASSLGTGGSYEQYF. The chain recombines TRBV11-3 with TRBJ2-7; 7 nucleotides match TRBD2. This CDR3 comprises 15 residues. Germline CDR1 reads SGHNT; CDR2 reads YENEEA. Trimming took 1 base from V and 1 from J; bases not matched to a gene: 4.

The rearrangement links TRBV5-1 to TRBJ2-5; TRBD2 is a possible D gene (6 bases). The V end lost 2 bases, the J end lost 2 bases, and 10 bases lay between the germline ends. The germline V gene has CDR1 SGHRS and CDR2 YFSETQ. This CDR3 has 14 residues. The CDR3 sequence is CASSFVGSQETQYF. The CDR3 DNA follows: TGCGCCAGCAGCTTTGTCGGGAGTCAAGAGACCCAGTACTTC.

This chain connects TRBV5-1 to TRBJ2-2; D gene ambiguous. The CDR3 is 14 residues long. Between the trimmed V and J ends, which lost 0 bases and 0 bases, there was a span of 3 bases. Germline-derived CDR1 and CDR2 are SGHRS and YFSETQ. As DNA, the CDR3 is TGCGCCAGCAGCTTGGCGTCGAACACCGGGGAGCTGTTTTTT. Its translation: CASSLASNTGELFF.

The chain is built from TRBV5-8 and TRBJ2-3, with D possibly matching TRBD2 (6 bases). Looked up from germline, CDR1 is SGHTS and CDR2 is YDEGEE. The CDR3 is 12 amino acids. Trimming removed 8 bases from V and 1 base from J, with 8 bases in between. The CDR3 nucleotides are TGTGCCAGTAAGCGGGGCACAGATACGCAGTATTTT. Residues: CASKRGTDTQYF.

This chain uses TRBV4-1 with TRBJ2-5; D is possibly TRBD2 (5 bases). Germline CDR1 is MGHRA and CDR2 is YSYEKL. The CDR3 totals 15 residues. V was pared by 4 bases and J by 4 bases, with 16 bases between. The chain's CDR3 is CASSRLPGSRETQYF. The CDR3 coding sequence is TGCGCCAGCAGCCGCCTACCGGGGAGCAGAGAGACCCAGTACTTC.

The rearrangement links TRBV11-2 to TRBJ1-2; TRBD1 matches at 8 bases. CDR1 is SGHAT and CDR2 is FQNNGV in the germline V gene. Losses at the gene ends were 3 bases for V and 3 bases for J; bases not matched to a gene: 0. CDR3 size: 13 residues. CDR3 in DNA: TGTGCCAGCAGCTTGGACAGGGACTATGGCTACACCTTC. Its translation: CASSLDRDYGYTF.

The rearrangement uses TRBV7-9 and TRBJ2-7; D unresolved. The V end was cut by 2 bases, the J end by 6 bases, with 8 bases between. Germline-derived CDR1 and CDR2 are SEHNR and FQNEAQ (reference sequence). The CDR3 runs 12 residues. DNA for the CDR3: TGTGCCAGCAGCTTAATGACGGCCGAGCAGTACTTC. Translating gives CASSLMTAEQYF.

The rearrangement uses TRBV5-5 and TRBJ1-2, with D tentatively TRBD1 (5 bases). Germline lookup yields CDR1 SGHKS and CDR2 YYEKEE (reference sequence). V lost 1 base, J lost 4 bases, and 8 bases lay in between. The CDR3 has 13 amino acids. Here the CDR3 reads CASSLQGSYGYTF. The CDR3 DNA reads as TGTGCCAGCAGCTTGCAGGGATCCTATGGCTACACCTTC.

The chain combines TRBV7-9 with TRBJ2-3; D gene uncertain. The CDR3 sequence is 11 residues long. Trimming left V 5 bases short and J 4 bases short, with 4 bases between. Germline assignment: CDR1 SEHNR and CDR2 FQNEAQ (reference sequence). The chain's CDR3 is CASSESDTQYF. The DNA for the CDR3 is TGTGCCAGCAGCGAGTCAGATACGCAGTATTTT.

The CDR3 DNA sequence: TGTGCCAGCAGCCCCCTACGCACGAACACTGAAGCTTTCTTT. It is translated as CASSPLRTNTEAFF. V is TRBV9 and J is TRBJ1-1; no firm D call. V dropped 4 bases and J dropped 1 base, with 11 bases sitting between them. Germline V gene data show CDR1 as SGDLS and CDR2 as YYNGEE. The CDR3 runs to 14 residues.

This clone appeared once. This chain uses TRBV9 with TRBJ2-1; 13 nucleotides align to TRBD2. The germline CDR1 and CDR2 sequences are SGDLS and YYNGEE. CDR3 length: 17 amino acids. The junction had 13 bases not matched to a gene; V was cut back by 4 bases and J by 9 bases. The DNA for the CDR3 is TGTGCCAGCAGCCAAGGAGGGACTAGCGGGGCGAGGGGTGAGCAGTTCTTC. Its protein product is CASSQGGTSGARGEQFF.

The CDR3 DNA reads as TGTGCCATCAGTGACCCCGGGAGGGGAAGGGTCCAAGATGAGCAGTTCTTC. The encoded protein is CAISDPGRGRVQDEQFF. The gene calls are TRBV10-3 and TRBJ2-1; 8 bases fit TRBD2. Germline trimming cut 3 bases from V and 8 bases from J; bases unmatched to any gene: 15. Germline CDR1 and CDR2: ENHRY and SYGVKD. This CDR3 region has 17 residues.

The genes are TRBV4-1 and TRBJ2-3; possible D gene TRBD2, 7 bases. V was cut by 6 bases and J by 4 bases, with 17 bases left in between. The germline CDR1 and CDR2 sequences are MGHRA and YSYEKL. There are 15 residues in the CDR3. CDR3 DNA sequence: TGCGCCAGCAGTCAGGGGAGGGGGAACTCAGATACGCAGTATTTT. Its translation is CASSQGRGNSDTQYF.

This chain uses TRBV7-6 with TRBJ2-7; TRBD2 matches 7 bases. V dropped 2 bases and J dropped 5; count of bases not matched to a gene: 3. Looked up from germline, CDR1 is SGHVS and CDR2 is FNYEAQ. The CDR3 sequence is 13 residues long. The CDR3 sequence is CASSLWGGDEQYF. Written as DNA, the CDR3 is TGTGCCAGCAGCTTATGGGGGGGAGACGAGCAGTACTTC.

This clone was seen just once. This chain uses TRBV4-1 with TRBJ2-7; 10 bases are a match to TRBD2. Germline V gene sequence: CDR1 MGHRA, CDR2 YSYEKL. V lost 2 bases, J lost 2 bases, and 6 bases stayed unmatched. CDR3 length: 16 residues. CDR3: CASSQFIAGGAYEQYF. As DNA, the CDR3 is TGCGCCAGCAGCCAATTTATAGCGGGAGGTGCCTACGAGCAGTACTTC.

The chain links TRBV10-3 to TRBJ2-7; D remains ambiguous. Looked up from germline, CDR1 is ENHRY and CDR2 is SYGVKD. Trimming stripped 4 bases from V and 6 bases from J, with 13 bases between. The CDR3 spans 13 residues. Written as DNA, the CDR3 is TGTGCCATCAGTGTGAACCCGTTGGGCGAGCAGTACTTC. It is translated as CAISVNPLGEQYF.

The J gene is TRBJ2-7, the V gene TRBV5-1, with 7 bases fitting TRBD1. This CDR3 contains 15 residues. Germline lookup yields CDR1 SGHRS and CDR2 YFSETQ. V lost 4 bases and J lost 1; bases outside the gene matches: 8. Here the CDR3 reads CASSRGTANSYEQYF. CDR3 coding DNA: TGCGCCAGCAGCCGTGGGACAGCCAATTCCTACGAGCAGTACTTC.

V gene TRBV6-4 combines with J gene TRBJ1-5, with a tentative D call TRBD1 (6 bases). V lost 3 bases to trimming and J lost 1 base, with 10 bases between them. Germline V CDR1 and CDR2: MRHNA, SNTAGT. This CDR3 is 15 amino acids long. CDR3 region: CASSEQGGSNQPQHF. As DNA, the CDR3 is TGTGCCAGCAGTGAACAGGGAGGCAGCAATCAGCCCCAGCATTTT.

This rearrangement joins TRBV18 to TRBJ2-7; 7 bases fit TRBD1. V lost 5 bases to trimming and J lost 1 base; unmatched junction nucleotides: 8. Germline CDR1 KGHSH, CDR2 LQKENI. CDR3 length: 15 residues. CDR3 in DNA: TGTGCCAGCTCAGTAAGCAGGGGGATATCCTACGAGCAGTACTTC. Its protein product is CASSVSRGISYEQYF.

V and J are TRBV10-2 and TRBJ2-5; TRBD1 agrees at 9 bases. The CDR3 extends over 14 amino acids. Germline assignment: CDR1 WSHSY and CDR2 SAAADI. Trimming removed 5 bases from V and 5 bases from J; junction bases left unmatched: 6. Here the CDR3 reads CASSSQGAVETQYF. Written as DNA, the CDR3 is TGCGCCAGCAGTTCACAGGGGGCGGTGGAGACCCAGTACTTC.

The V and J genes are TRBV5-4 and TRBJ2-1, with 14 bases lining up with TRBD2. After removal of 3 bases from V and 14 bases from J, the junction contained 10 bases not matched to a gene. CDR1 is SGHNT and CDR2 is YYREEE in the germline V gene (reference sequence). The CDR3 length is 15 residues. CDR3 sequence (DNA): TGTGCCAGCAGCTCGGGACTAGCGGGGGCCTCAGTCGAGTTCTTC. Its translation: CASSSGLAGASVEFF.

As DNA, the CDR3 is TGTGCCATCACCCGGACAGGGGAAACTGAAGCTTTCTTT. Translation: CAITRTGETEAFF. The chain carries TRBV10-3 and TRBJ1-1, with 9 bases fitting TRBD1. Trimming took 7 bases from V and 5 from J; bases not matched to a gene: 5. The germline V gene has CDR1 ENHRY and CDR2 SYGVKD. The CDR3 covers 13 residues.

V usage is TRBV7-2 and J usage is TRBJ1-4; D uncertain. The V gene's germline CDR1 is SGHTA and CDR2 FQGNSA. The CDR3 is 19 amino acids. The V end lost 1 base, the J end lost 0 bases, and 18 bases lay between the germline ends. The CDR3 reads CASSLGRGWIPATNEKLFF. The CDR3 coding sequence is TGTGCCAGCAGCTTAGGGCGGGGTTGGATTCCCGCAACTAATGAAAAACTGTTTTTT.